These 14 T cell receptor beta chains originate from one sample sequenced in a study of shared clonotypes between healthy human individuals (dated by TCRdb to between 2020 and 2021). Library generation was performed with the immunoSEQ multiplex PCR assay. TCRdb provides this immuneACCESS table in a form limited to in-frame rearrangements. Some clones are lacking; in checked studies, under half of them reflect an unresolved V gene, and why the rest are absent is not known. This sample is represented by roughly 2 million clones; 90% to 95% of them were singletons. The ten largest clonotypes hold 0.1% to 0.15% of the sample. Sequencing was performed on naive CD4+ T cells sorted from blood. Reading the label with the study, this specimen's cell subset or site is: CD45RA+ positively selected. These receptors all come from a man younger than 35 in good health.

The V gene is TRBV4-3, the J gene TRBJ1-2; D is unclear. CDR3 length: 13 residues. The ends were cut back, 4 bases at V and 4 bases at J, with 10 bases in the middle. In germline, CDR1 is LGHNA, CDR2 YSLEER. The DNA of the CDR3 is TGCGCCAGCAGCCTCGCCCCTACCTATGGCTACACCTTC. Translated, it gives CASSLAPTYGYTF.

The V gene is TRBV19, the J gene TRBJ2-3; D call uncertain. Trimming removed 7 bases at V and 3 bases at J, with 17 bases between. The germline CDR1 and CDR2 sequences are LNHDA and SQIVND (reference sequence). This CDR3 is built from 15 residues. This CDR3 is CASTDRSGGTDTQYF. In nucleotides, the CDR3 is TGTGCCAGTACCGACCGAAGTGGCGGTACAGATACGCAGTATTTT.

This chain joins TRBV11-3 and TRBJ2-1, with 11 bases matching TRBD1. V lost 4 bases, J lost 3 bases, and 5 bases stayed unmatched. The CDR3 is 16 amino acids. Germline CDR1 reads SGHNT; CDR2 reads YENEEA. CDR3 sequence reads: CASSSGQGGRYNEQFF. The CDR3 DNA reads TGTGCCAGCAGCTCGGGACAGGGGGGCCGCTACAATGAGCAGTTCTTC.

J is TRBJ1-6 and V is TRBV4-1; TRBD1 might be the D (5 bases). Trimming took off 5 bases at V and 8 bases at J, with 28 bases between the two ends. CDR3 length: 19 amino acids. The germline V gene encodes CDR1 MGHRA and CDR2 YSYEKL. This CDR3 is CASSNGTIQGRDWDSPLHF. The CDR3 nucleotides are TGCGCCAGCAGCAACGGAACGATCCAGGGACGGGATTGGGATTCACCCCTCCACTTT.

The V call is TRBV30, the J call TRBJ1-5; D is perhaps TRBD1 (5 bases). Germline values: CDR1 GTSNPN, CDR2 SVGIG (reference sequence). The CDR3 consists of 16 residues. The V and J ends lost 0 bases and 4 bases respectively, with 16 bases between them. The CDR3 spells CAWSVSLGQGNQPQHF. The DNA of the CDR3 is TGTGCCTGGAGTGTCTCCCTAGGACAAGGGAATCAGCCCCAGCATTTT.

This chain joins TRBV9 and TRBJ2-1, with D perhaps TRBD2 (6 bases). The CDR3 length is 15 residues. Trimming took 3 bases from V and 4 from J, leaving 14 bases between them. In germline, CDR1 is SGDLS, CDR2 YYNGEE. The chain's CDR3 is CASSASGTLYNEQFF. The CDR3 bases are TGTGCCAGCAGCGCCTCCGGGACTCTATACAATGAGCAGTTCTTC.

The chain uses TRBV13 and TRBJ2-7, with 8 positions matching TRBD1. J gave up 1 base and V 4 bases, and 3 bases lay outside the gene matches. Germline V gene sequence: CDR1 PRHDT, CDR2 FYEKMQ (reference sequence). This CDR3 has 14 amino acids. The CDR3 sequence: CASSSTGESYEQYF. CDR3 sequence (DNA): TGTGCCAGCAGCTCGACAGGGGAGTCCTACGAGCAGTACTTC.

V and J are TRBV25-1 and TRBJ1-1; perhaps TRBD1 as D (5 bases). Germline V gene data show CDR1 as MGHDK and CDR2 as SYGVNS. V was pared by 6 bases and J by 6 bases, with 8 bases between. The CDR3 has 11 residues. CDR3 loop: CASRGEAEAFF. CDR3 DNA sequence: TGTGCCAGCAGGGGGGAGGCTGAAGCTTTCTTT.

CDR3 in amino acids: CASSELWVSEQYF. The DNA of the CDR3 is TGTGCCAGCAGTGAATTGTGGGTTAGTGAGCAGTACTTC. V is TRBV25-1 and J is TRBJ2-7; no clear D. V gave up 1 base and J gave up 7 bases, with 11 bases separating them. Germline loops: CDR1 MGHDK, CDR2 SYGVNS. This CDR3 has 13 amino acids.

This clone appeared a single time. The genes are TRBV18 and TRBJ2-1; D is unclear. The V end was cut by 3 bases, the J end by 1 base, with 16 bases between. Germline V gene sequence: CDR1 KGHSH, CDR2 LQKENI. The CDR3 is made up of 17 amino acids. The DNA for the CDR3 is TGTGCCAGCTCACCCACCGTGCAGCTCCTATCCTACAATGAGCAGTTCTTC. Translation gives CASSPTVQLLSYNEQFF.

This chain links TRBV5-6 with TRBJ2-2, with 9 bases that match TRBD2. The ends lost 0 bases at V and 6 bases at J; junction bases unmatched: 3. Germline-derived CDR1 and CDR2 are SGHDT and YYEEEE. The CDR3 covers 15 residues. The CDR3, as DNA: TGTGCCAGCAGCTTGGGATTAGCGGGAGCCGGGGAGCTGTTTTTT. It is translated as CASSLGLAGAGELFF.

This chain connects TRBV27 to TRBJ1-1; maybe TRBD1 (5 bases). Germline-derived CDR1 and CDR2 are MNHEY and SMNVEV (reference sequence). This CDR3 comprises 15 residues. V lost 0 bases and J lost 5, with 13 bases in between. The CDR3 spells CASSLSNRGWTEAFF. DNA for the CDR3: TGTGCCAGCAGTTTATCGAATCGGGGGTGGACTGAAGCTTTCTTT.

The rearrangement uses TRBV27 and TRBJ2-7, with TRBD1 identical over 10 bases. The germline gives CDR1 MNHEY, CDR2 SMNVEV (reference sequence). Trimming took 6 bases from V and 0 from J; bases not matched to a gene: 5. This CDR3 is built from 15 residues. The CDR3 DNA follows: TGTGCCAGCAGGGGACAGGGGTTGAGCTCCTACGAGCAGTACTTC. Translating it yields CASRGQGLSSYEQYF.

This clone turned up a few times. The chain joins TRBV27 to TRBJ2-7; a possible D gene is TRBD1 (6 bases). V lost 0 bases to trimming and J lost 0 bases, with 12 bases between them. CDR1 and CDR2 (germline): MNHEY, SMNVEV (reference sequence). The CDR3 consists of 16 residues. CDR3 amino acids: CASSLSWTASSYEQYF. The CDR3 nucleotides read TGTGCCAGCAGTTTATCGTGGACAGCGTCCTCCTACGAGCAGTACTTC.